The present TCR beta chain was sequenced within a study of shared clonotypes between healthy human individuals. Assay: immunoSEQ multiplex PCR; the TCRdb copy retains only in-frame clones and omits some. The sample has fewer than 350,000 clones; 80% to 90% are singletons. The sequence derives from a young man in good health. The sample consisted of memory CD8+ T cells sorted from blood. This sample's subset: CD45RO+ cells pooled with CCR7-negative TemRA cells.

CDR3 residues: CASSLWGTQGPLQETQYF. In DNA form, the CDR3 reads TGTGCCAGCAGCTTGTGGGGGACGCAGGGACCTCTCCAAGAGACCCAGTACTTC. The chain couples TRBV5-8 to TRBJ2-5, with D perhaps given as TRBD1 or TRBD2 (5 bases each). This CDR3 is 18 amino acids long. V lost 1 base, J lost 1 base, and 20 bases lay in between. CDR1 is SGHTS and CDR2 is YDEGEE in the germline V gene.